The T cell receptor beta chain described here comes from a study of blood T cell repertoires in COVID-19. Study-wide context: Specimens from acute and convalescent COVID-19 originated in the United States, Italy and Spain. In each case, the material was cDNA or gDNA derived from T cells, B-cell-depleted T cells, or PBMCs.

Methods used by the authors: How many nucleated cells were present was estimated from reference gene primer amplification. Sequencing was performed with immunoSEQ multiplex PCR; in TCRdb, only in-frame clones are kept and a portion is missing. That table gives V, J and clone size, and the DNA gave D and trimming. The sample lists some 120,000 clones, about 90% seen once, with about 17% in the top ten. Per the germline V gene, CDR1 is MDHEN and CDR2 is SYDVKM. The CDR3 is 13 residues long. V dropped 6 bases and J dropped 1; count of bases not matched to a gene: 0. This clonotype was sampled from a woman aged 50 to 65 who had recovered from COVID-19. This chain connects TRBV28 to TRBJ1-3; 7 bases line up with TRBD1. The sequenced sample was peripheral blood. In DNA form, the CDR3 reads TGTGCCAGCAGCAGGGGGTCTGGAAACACCATATATTTT. As protein: CASSRGSGNTIYF. Full variable domain (remainder filled in from reference TRBV28 and TRBJ1-3): DVKVTQSSRYLVKRTGEKVFLECVQDMDHENMFWYRQDPGLGLRLIYFSYDVKMKEKGDIPEGYSVSREKKERFSLILESASTNQTSMYLCASSRGSGNTIYFGEGSWLTVV.